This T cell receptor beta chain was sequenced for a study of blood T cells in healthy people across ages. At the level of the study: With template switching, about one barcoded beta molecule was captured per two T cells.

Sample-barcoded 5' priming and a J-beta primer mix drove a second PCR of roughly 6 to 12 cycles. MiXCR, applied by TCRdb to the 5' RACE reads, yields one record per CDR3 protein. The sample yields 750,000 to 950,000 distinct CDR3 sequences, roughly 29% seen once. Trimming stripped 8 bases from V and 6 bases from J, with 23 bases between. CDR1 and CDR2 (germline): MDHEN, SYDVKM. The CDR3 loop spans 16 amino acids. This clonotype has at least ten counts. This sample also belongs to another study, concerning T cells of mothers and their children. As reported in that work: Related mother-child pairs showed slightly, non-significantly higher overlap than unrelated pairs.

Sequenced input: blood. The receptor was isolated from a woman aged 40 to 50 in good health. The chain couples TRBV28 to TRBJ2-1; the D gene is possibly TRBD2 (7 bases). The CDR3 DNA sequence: TGTGCCAGCCTTCCTCTAGGGGGGGGGCCGATCAATGAGCAGTTCTTC. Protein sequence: CASLPLGGGPINEQFF.